The T cell receptor (beta chain) described here comes from a study of beta chain features in type 1 diabetes. Study-wide results and limits: Compared with healthy donors, patients appeared to share more similar naive, central memory and regulatory TCRB repertoires. A moderate, significant TCRB CDR3 shortening appeared in type 1 diabetes across four CD4+ subsets.

A remark on this clone: Its antigen remains unidentified.

Sequenced material consisted of expressed TCRB transcripts (all of the isolated RNA was reverse transcribed). TCRdb's copy holds only in-frame clones and misses some; the assay was immunoSEQ multiplex PCR. The table has a few hundred thousand clones, approximately 11% seen once. Per the germline V gene, CDR1 is GTSNPN and CDR2 is SVGIG (reference sequence). This CDR3 has 16 amino acids. Trimming removed 0 bases at V and 6 bases at J, with 17 bases between. The chain joins TRBV30 to TRBJ2-2, with a weak D call TRBD2 (5 bases). This sequence originates from a woman under 40 in good health. Material for sequencing was naive CD4+ T cells from blood. The CDR3 reads CAWSVRGSLVAGELFF. As DNA, the CDR3 is TGTGCCTGGAGTGTACGGGGAAGTCTAGTCGCCGGGGAGCTGTTTTTT.